These T cell receptor beta chains were read from a single sample in a study of shared clonotypes between healthy human individuals. Assay: immunoSEQ multiplex PCR; the TCRdb copy retains only in-frame clones and omits some. The table has around 2,000,000 clones, 85% to 95% seen once; the top ten hold more than 0.1%. Sequencing was done on a sample of naive CD4+ T cells sorted from blood. The origin of the receptors is a man between 18 and 29 years old in good health. Both conserved end residues are part of each CDR3. A D gene is named only where the DNA matches it firmly. Only part of the rows carry a size: once, few, many, or a class if the clone is expanded.

d_gene: -
v_gene: TRBV6-5
j_gene: TRBJ1-5
abundance: -
CDR3aa: CASSRGGVSNQPQHF
CDR3nt: TGTGCCAGCAGCCGGGGAGGGGTTAGCAATCAGCCCCAGCATTTT

d_gene: -
v_gene: TRBV18
j_gene: TRBJ2-4
abundance: -
CDR3aa: CASSLTRADLAKNIQYF
CDR3nt: TGTGCCAGCTCACTAACCCGGGCAGACCTAGCCAAAAACATTCAGTACTTC

d_gene: TRBD1
v_gene: TRBV4-1
j_gene: TRBJ2-7
abundance: -
CDR3aa: CASSHPGQGTYEQYF
CDR3nt: TGCGCCAGCAGCCATCCGGGACAGGGTACCTACGAGCAGTACTTC

d_gene: -
v_gene: TRBV18
j_gene: TRBJ2-1
abundance: once
CDR3aa: CASSPYNEQFF
CDR3nt: TGTGCCAGCTCACCCTACAATGAGCAGTTCTTC

d_gene: TRBD2
v_gene: TRBV6-5
j_gene: TRBJ2-5
abundance: -
CDR3aa: CASRAPAGGTQYF
CDR3nt: TGTGCCAGCAGGGCTCCCGCGGGGGGGACCCAGTACTTC

d_gene: -
v_gene: TRBV11-2
j_gene: TRBJ2-1
abundance: -
CDR3aa: CASSLDLAGHNEQFF
CDR3nt: TGTGCCAGCAGCTTAGATTTAGCCGGACACAATGAGCAGTTCTTC

d_gene: -
v_gene: TRBV5-1
j_gene: TRBJ2-7
abundance: -
CDR3aa: CASSLDWALEQYF
CDR3nt: TGCGCCAGCAGCTTGGATTGGGCGCTCGAGCAGTACTTC

d_gene: -
v_gene: TRBV28
j_gene: TRBJ2-7
abundance: once
CDR3aa: CASSYPNTGTEQYF
CDR3nt: TGTGCCAGCAGTTACCCGAATACAGGGACCGAGCAGTACTTC

d_gene: TRBD1
v_gene: TRBV5-1
j_gene: TRBJ2-7
abundance: -
CDR3aa: CASSREGTGNNEQYF
CDR3nt: TGCGCCAGCAGCAGAGAGGGGACAGGGAATAACGAGCAGTACTTC

d_gene: -
v_gene: TRBV27
j_gene: TRBJ1-1
abundance: -
CDR3aa: CASTHPGITEAFF
CDR3nt: TGTGCCAGCACCCACCCTGGGATCACTGAAGCTTTCTTT

d_gene: TRBD1
v_gene: TRBV4-3
j_gene: TRBJ2-5
abundance: -
CDR3aa: CASSIMTGQETQYF
CDR3nt: TGCGCCAGCAGCATCATGACAGGGCAAGAGACCCAGTACTTC

d_gene: TRBD2
v_gene: TRBV28
j_gene: TRBJ2-7
abundance: -
CDR3aa: CASSLISGGGSSYEQYF
CDR3nt: TGTGCCAGCAGTTTAATTTCCGGCGGGGGGTCCTCCTACGAGCAGTACTTC

d_gene: -
v_gene: TRBV5-6
j_gene: TRBJ1-5
abundance: -
CDR3aa: CASSFGHISNQPQHF
CDR3nt: TGTGCCAGCAGCTTTGGACACATAAGCAATCAGCCCCAGCATTTT

d_gene: -
v_gene: TRBV20-1
j_gene: TRBJ2-7
abundance: -
CDR3aa: CSSQGGYEQYF
CDR3nt: TGCAGTTCACAGGGTGGATACGAGCAGTACTTC

d_gene: TRBD2
v_gene: TRBV6-5
j_gene: TRBJ2-1
abundance: -
CDR3aa: CASSYRGLVFSEQFF
CDR3nt: TGTGCCAGCAGTTATCGGGGACTAGTATTCAGTGAGCAGTTCTTC

d_gene: -
v_gene: TRBV10-3
j_gene: TRBJ1-1
abundance: -
CDR3aa: CAISEYEGANTEAFF
CDR3nt: TGTGCCATCAGTGAGTATGAAGGGGCGAACACTGAAGCTTTCTTT

d_gene: TRBD1
v_gene: TRBV6-5
j_gene: TRBJ2-7
abundance: -
CDR3aa: CASSYRGTGNYEQYF
CDR3nt: TGTGCCAGCAGTTACCGTGGGACAGGGAACTACGAGCAGTACTTC

d_gene: -
v_gene: TRBV7-9
j_gene: TRBJ1-2
abundance: once
CDR3aa: CASSYLGGSNYGYTF
CDR3nt: TGTGCCAGCAGCTATTTAGGGGGGTCTAACTATGGCTACACCTTC

d_gene: -
v_gene: TRBV5-1
j_gene: TRBJ2-5
abundance: -
CDR3aa: CASSLAGFQETQYF
CDR3nt: TGCGCCAGCAGCTTGGCAGGGTTCCAAGAGACCCAGTACTTC

d_gene: -
v_gene: TRBV2
j_gene: TRBJ1-3
abundance: -
CDR3aa: CASSEETTIYF
CDR3nt: TGTGCCAGCAGTGAGGAGACCACCATATATTTT

d_gene: TRBD2
v_gene: TRBV9
j_gene: TRBJ2-7
abundance: -
CDR3aa: CASSVESGISYEQYF
CDR3nt: TGTGCCAGCAGCGTAGAGAGCGGGATCTCCTACGAGCAGTACTTC

d_gene: -
v_gene: TRBV5-1
j_gene: TRBJ2-5
abundance: -
CDR3aa: CASSLGPQETQYF
CDR3nt: TGCGCCAGCAGCCTCGGCCCTCAAGAGACCCAGTACTTC

d_gene: TRBD1
v_gene: TRBV27
j_gene: TRBJ1-2
abundance: -
CDR3aa: CASRPGQGASNYGYTF
CDR3nt: TGTGCCAGCAGACCGGGACAGGGGGCTTCTAACTATGGCTACACCTTC

d_gene: -
v_gene: TRBV7-9
j_gene: TRBJ2-4
abundance: -
CDR3aa: CASSLGGTGPENIQYF
CDR3nt: TGTGCCAGCAGCTTAGGAGGAACAGGGCCTGAAAACATTCAGTACTTC

d_gene: TRBD1
v_gene: TRBV30
j_gene: TRBJ1-5
abundance: few
CDR3aa: CAWDRQGAVGQPQHF
CDR3nt: TGTGCCTGGGACCGACAGGGGGCGGTGGGTCAGCCCCAGCATTTT

d_gene: -
v_gene: TRBV11-2
j_gene: TRBJ2-7
abundance: -
CDR3aa: CASSLVASHAYEQYF
CDR3nt: TGTGCCAGCAGCTTAGTGGCTAGCCACGCCTACGAGCAGTACTTC

d_gene: TRBD1
v_gene: TRBV19
j_gene: TRBJ2-7
abundance: -
CDR3aa: CASRQTGIYEQYF
CDR3nt: TGTGCCAGTCGCCAGACAGGGATCTACGAGCAGTACTTC

d_gene: -
v_gene: TRBV6-1
j_gene: TRBJ1-1
abundance: -
CDR3aa: CASSGKGGIKAFF
CDR3nt: TGTGCCAGCAGTGGAAAGGGGGGCATTAAAGCTTTCTTT

d_gene: TRBD2
v_gene: TRBV2
j_gene: TRBJ2-7
abundance: -
CDR3aa: CASSVAGGPGIEQYF
CDR3nt: TGTGCCAGCAGTGTGGCGGGGGGGCCTGGGATCGAGCAGTACTTC